Below, 30 T cell receptor beta chains from the same sample are listed, as sequenced in a study of shared clonotypes between healthy human individuals. Repertoires were generated with immunoSEQ multiplex PCR, while TCRdb's copy carries only in-frame clones and drops some. This table holds 1,400,000 or so clones, approximately 98.5% found once. What was sequenced was naive CD4+ T cells sorted from blood. Subset: CD45RA+ positively selected. All receptors derive from a man aged 25 to 45 in good health.

The DNA for the CDR3 is TGTGCCAGCAGCCCCTCGCCGGCTCCTTCCTACGAGCAGTACTTC. Protein sequence: CASSPSPAPSYEQYF. This chain uses TRBV9 with TRBJ2-7; D is uncertain. Germline CDR1 reads SGDLS; CDR2 reads YYNGEE. The V end was cut by 4 bases, the J end by 1 base, with 15 bases between. The CDR3 totals 15 residues.

A note on this clone: Other DNA variants within this sample encode the same CDR3. The V call is TRBV9, the J call TRBJ2-1; D not certain. The V gene lost 0 bases and the J gene lost 2 bases, with 3 bases spanning the gap. From germline, CDR1 is SGDLS and CDR2 YYNGEE. This CDR3 region has 13 residues. CDR3 loop: CASSVDAYNEQFF. CDR3 nucleotide sequence: TGTGCCAGCAGCGTAGACGCCTACAATGAGCAGTTCTTC.

In nucleotides, the CDR3 is TGTGCCAGCACCCCGTCAAGAGCTTCCTACGAGCAGTACTTC. Residues: CASTPSRASYEQYF. The chain recombines TRBV2 with TRBJ2-7; no firm D call. This CDR3 comprises 14 residues. V dropped 7 bases and J dropped 1 base, with 14 bases sitting between them. Germline CDR1 and CDR2: SNHLY and FYNNEI.

The chain couples TRBV11-3 to TRBJ2-3; 8 bases agree with TRBD2. CDR1 is SGHNT, CDR2 YENEEA, per germline. The CDR3 has 15 amino acids. V was clipped by 6 bases and J by 3 bases; unmatched bases: 8. The CDR3 DNA reads as TGTGCCAGCAGTGAAGGTAGCGGGAAAACAGATACGCAGTATTTT. Amino acids: CASSEGSGKTDTQYF.

The chain links TRBV11-2 to TRBJ2-2; TRBD2 matches 12 bases. Germline CDR1 is SGHAT and CDR2 is FQNNGV. The CDR3 sequence is 16 residues long. V trimming: 1 base; J trimming: 6 bases; junction bases outside the gene matches: 3. CDR3 sequence (DNA): TGTGCCAGCAGCTTAGCTAGCGGGAGGGCCTCCGGGGAGCTGTTTTTT. Protein: CASSLASGRASGELFF.

About this clone: Other nucleotide sequences in the sample specify the same CDR3. The CDR3 DNA reads TGTGCCAGCAGCGTAGACGGGGGGTCTGGAAACACCATATATTTT. Residues: CASSVDGGSGNTIYF. The chain combines TRBV9 with TRBJ1-3, with D possibly being TRBD1 (5 bases). The germline gives CDR1 SGDLS, CDR2 YYNGEE. The CDR3 spans 15 residues. Trimming cost V 0 bases and J 1 base, with 8 bases left between them.

The CDR3, as DNA: TGTGCCAGCAGCCCCGTCTCGGCGGGAGGGAAAGAGACCCAGTACTTC. This sequence encodes CASSPVSAGGKETQYF. The chain carries TRBV7-2 and TRBJ2-5; 9 bases map to TRBD2. With 5 bases clipped from V and 3 bases from J, the junction kept 10 bases outside the gene matches. CDR3 length: 16 amino acids. Per germline, CDR1 SGHTA and CDR2 FQGNSA.

The chain links TRBV6-1 to TRBJ2-1; 8 bases are a match to TRBD1. With 6 bases clipped from V and 12 bases from J, the junction kept 16 bases outside the gene matches. This CDR3 has 15 residues. CDR1 MNHNS and CDR2 SASEGT come from the germline V gene. The CDR3: CASRADRGARGGQFF. The CDR3 bases are TGTGCCAGCAGAGCAGACAGGGGCGCGCGCGGTGGGCAGTTCTTC.

The chain is built from TRBV2 and TRBJ1-5; D is ambiguous. The CDR3 length is 16 residues. V lost 1 base, J lost 3 bases, and 13 bases lay in between. CDR1 SNHLY and CDR2 FYNNEI come from the germline V gene. Written as DNA, the CDR3 is TGTGCCAGCAGTGAAGGTGGCAGGCGCCCCAATCAGCCCCAGCATTTT. Translated, it gives CASSEGGRRPNQPQHF. Looking up the rest from reference TRBV2 and TRBJ1-5 gives the full variable domain: EPEVTQTPSHQVTQMGQEVILRCVPISNHLYFYWYRQILGQKVEFLVSFYNNEISEKSEIFDDQFSVERPDGSNFTLKIRSTKLEDSAMYFCASSEGGRRPNQPQHFGDGTRLSIL.

The J gene is TRBJ2-6, the V gene TRBV18, with no clear D. The V end was cut by 0 bases, the J end by 0 bases, with 6 bases between. The CDR3 spans 16 residues. Germline loops: CDR1 KGHSH, CDR2 LQKENI. The CDR3 reads CASSPPGVSGANVLTF. The CDR3 coding sequence is TGTGCCAGCTCACCACCTGGAGTCTCTGGGGCCAACGTCCTGACTTTC.

A single count supports this clone. This rearrangement joins TRBV7-9 to TRBJ2-1; D remains unclear. Germline CDR1 is SEHNR and CDR2 is FQNEAQ (reference sequence). The V gene lost 0 bases and the J gene lost 6 bases, with 15 bases spanning the gap. The CDR3 has 16 amino acids. The CDR3 DNA follows: TGTGCCAGCAGCTTAGCGCTTGGTCCCCTCCGCAATGAGCAGTTCTTC. This codes for CASSLALGPLRNEQFF.

The chain is built from TRBV6-1 and TRBJ2-7; no clear D gene. Germline loops: CDR1 MNHNS, CDR2 SASEGT. The CDR3 consists of 13 residues. The V end lost 2 bases, the J end lost 6 bases, and 11 bases lay between the germline ends. CDR3 protein: CASSESLRVEQYF. In DNA form, the CDR3 reads TGTGCCAGCAGTGAATCTTTAAGGGTCGAGCAGTACTTC.

The CDR3 DNA sequence: TGCGCCAGCAGCCAAGGACGAGGGAGAAGCGACGAGCAGTACTTC. This codes for CASSQGRGRSDEQYF. The chain employs TRBV4-3 and TRBJ2-7, with D maybe TRBD2 (5 bases). CDR1 and CDR2 (germline): LGHNA, YSLEER. The CDR3 contains 15 residues. The V end lost 1 base, the J end lost 5 bases, and 15 bases lay between the germline ends.

This clone was recorded once. The V and J genes are TRBV18 and TRBJ2-2; D call uncertain. Trimming stripped 5 bases from V and 5 bases from J, with 9 bases between. There are 13 residues in the CDR3. Germline assignment: CDR1 KGHSH and CDR2 LQKENI. The CDR3, as DNA: TGTGCCAGCTCAGATTTGGGAACCGGGGAGCTGTTTTTT. Its translation: CASSDLGTGELFF.

The chain employs TRBV7-2 and TRBJ2-1, with 7 positions matching TRBD2. Germline CDR1 reads SGHTA; CDR2 reads FQGNSA. The CDR3 covers 15 residues. The V gene end was trimmed by 3 bases and the J gene end by 4 bases; junction bases not matched to a gene: 6. The CDR3: CASSFRAGIYNEQFF. In DNA form, the CDR3 reads TGTGCCAGCAGCTTTCGAGCGGGAATTTACAATGAGCAGTTCTTC.

The chain is built from TRBV2 and TRBJ2-5; D may be TRBD1 or TRBD2 (5 bases each). With 4 bases removed from V and 3 bases from J, the gap between germline ends came to 12 bases. CDR3 length: 14 residues. Germline loops: CDR1 SNHLY, CDR2 FYNNEI. The CDR3 nucleotides read TGTGCCAGCAGTGTTGACAGCGGAGAAGAGACCCAGTACTTC. Translated: CASSVDSGEETQYF.

V and J are TRBV7-2 and TRBJ2-5; D gene ambiguous. Trimming removed 1 base from V and 7 bases from J, with 10 bases in between. The CDR3 covers 13 residues. Looked up from germline, CDR1 is SGHTA and CDR2 is FQGNSA. The CDR3 bases are TGTGCCAGCAGCTTAGTCATTCCTAGGACCCAGTACTTC. Its protein product is CASSLVIPRTQYF.

Comment on this clone: The same CDR3 also results from other DNA sequences found in this sample. The chain employs TRBV19 and TRBJ2-3; D unclear. CDR1 is LNHDA, CDR2 SQIVND, per germline (reference sequence). The CDR3 has 12 residues. The V and J ends lost 3 bases and 5 bases respectively, with 6 bases between them. The CDR3 loop is CASSIPRDTQYF. CDR3 bases: TGTGCCAGTAGTATCCCGAGAGATACGCAGTATTTT.

This rearrangement joins TRBV6-1 to TRBJ1-1; TRBD1 matches 7 bases. Germline lookup yields CDR1 MNHNS and CDR2 SASEGT. V lost 4 bases, J lost 3 bases, and 8 bases stayed unmatched. The CDR3 totals 15 residues. The CDR3 region has the DNA TGTGCCAGCAGTGGTTCAGGGGGGTGGGACACTGAAGCTTTCTTT. Translating it yields CASSGSGGWDTEAFF.

The CDR3 is CASSHDSQTDTQYF. CDR3 nucleotide sequence: TGCGCCAGCAGCCATGATAGCCAGACAGATACGCAGTATTTT. The chain is built from TRBV4-1 and TRBJ2-3; no firm D call. The CDR3 covers 14 residues. V was shortened by 3 bases and J by 3 bases, with 10 bases between the two germline ends. CDR1 is MGHRA and CDR2 is YSYEKL in the germline V gene.

The chain recombines TRBV6-6 with TRBJ2-3; 10 bases are shared with TRBD1. Germline values: CDR1 MNHNY, CDR2 SVGAGI (reference sequence). The CDR3 spans 15 residues. After removal of 2 bases from V and 4 bases from J, the junction contained 3 bases not matched to a gene. CDR3 in DNA: TGTGCCAGCAGTTACCAGGGACAGGGGTCAGATACGCAGTATTTT. This translates into CASSYQGQGSDTQYF.

The CDR3 bases are TGCGCCAGCAGCCATGGACAGGGGGGTGAAAAACTGTTTTTT. Translation: CASSHGQGGEKLFF. The gene calls are TRBV4-3 and TRBJ1-4; 10 bases line up with TRBD1. J was trimmed by 7 bases and V by 3 bases; bases with no gene match: 2. CDR3 length: 14 residues. Germline CDR1 and CDR2: LGHNA and YSLEER.

This chain connects TRBV29-1 to TRBJ2-2; 7 bases agree with TRBD2. CDR3 length: 15 amino acids. The V segment lost 7 bases and the J segment 2 bases; nucleotides outside the gene matches: 10. Germline-derived CDR1 and CDR2 are SQVTM and ANQGSEA. The CDR3 DNA reads as TGCAGCGCCTCTCTCCTAGCGGATAACACCGGGGAGCTGTTTTTT. This translates into CSASLLADNTGELFF.

The chain joins TRBV2 to TRBJ2-3; D remains ambiguous. V was cut by 2 bases and J by 1 base, with 7 bases left in between. There are 14 residues in the CDR3. Germline CDR1 reads SNHLY; CDR2 reads FYNNEI. The CDR3 region is CASSETYGTDTQYF. CDR3 in DNA: TGTGCCAGCAGTGAAACCTACGGCACAGATACGCAGTATTTT.

The V call is TRBV28, the J call TRBJ2-7; D is undetermined. Deletions cut 7 bases from V and 6 bases from J, with 13 bases between. The germline gives CDR1 MDHEN, CDR2 SYDVKM. There are 12 residues in the CDR3. The CDR3 DNA follows: TGTGCCAGCATTAAGGGCACGGGCGAGCAGTACTTC. Translation: CASIKGTGEQYF. Supplemented by reference TRBV28 and TRBJ2-7, the full variable domain reads DVKVTQSSRYLVKRTGEKVFLECVQDMDHENMFWYRQDPGLGLRLIYFSYDVKMKEKGDIPEGYSVSREKKERFSLILESASTNQTSMYLCASIKGTGEQYFGPGTRLTVT.

The CDR3 DNA reads as TGTGCCAGCAGCAAACTACAAGGGGCAGGGGCCAACGTCCTGACTTTC. Amino acid sequence: CASSKLQGAGANVLTF. The V call is TRBV27, the J call TRBJ2-6; weak D call: TRBD1 (5 bases). Germline V gives CDR1 MNHEY, CDR2 SMNVEV (reference sequence). The CDR3 runs 16 residues. The V end was cut by 6 bases, the J end by 4 bases, with 16 bases between.

V gene TRBV4-3 combines with J gene TRBJ2-3, with D possibly called TRBD1 or TRBD2 (6 bases each). The CDR3 is made up of 18 amino acids. Germline CDR1 LGHNA, CDR2 YSLEER. Trimming took off 0 bases at V and 4 bases at J, with 20 bases between the two ends. CDR3 residues: CASSQDAKGGLPADTQYF. CDR3 bases: TGCGCCAGCAGCCAAGATGCCAAAGGGGGGCTCCCGGCAGATACGCAGTATTTT.

This chain uses TRBV9 with TRBJ2-7; D not certain. CDR3 length: 14 residues. V was pared by 0 bases and J by 5 bases, with 12 bases between. Germline loops: CDR1 SGDLS, CDR2 YYNGEE. CDR3 sequence (DNA): TGTGCCAGCAGCGTAGGGCCGAACTCTCACGAGCAGTACTTC. Protein: CASSVGPNSHEQYF. Full variable domain (missing parts from reference TRBV9 and TRBJ2-7): DSGVTQTPKHLITATGQRVTLRCSPRSGDLSVYWYQQSLDQGLQFLIQYYNGEERAKGNILERFSAQQFPDLHSELNLSSLELGDSALYFCASSVGPNSHEQYFGPGTRLTVT.

The chain uses TRBV27 and TRBJ2-7; TRBD2 matches at 9 bases. V lost 6 bases, J lost 3 bases, and 12 bases stayed unmatched. The CDR3 has 16 residues. Germline CDR1 MNHEY, CDR2 SMNVEV (reference sequence). The CDR3 nucleotides read TGTGCCAGCAGAGCCTATTTAGGCGGGAGGGGCTACGAGCAGTACTTC. This translates into CASRAYLGGRGYEQYF.

The chain has TRBV28 and TRBJ2-1; 15 bases are a match to TRBD2. The CDR3 sequence is 17 residues long. The germline V gene has CDR1 MDHEN and CDR2 SYDVKM. The J segment lost 7 bases and the V segment lost 6 bases, leaving 10 bases of the junction unmatched. The CDR3 coding sequence is TGTGCCAGCAGCGGGCTGGGGACTAGCGGGAGGAATAATGAGCAGTTCTTC. It encodes CASSGLGTSGRNNEQFF.